The 14 T cell receptor beta chains in this list originate from one sample, sequenced in a study of cytomegalovirus exposure and HLA in healthy donors (TCRdb year 2017). The library was obtained by the immunoSEQ multiplex PCR assay. A mixture of 60 forward primers for TCR Vbeta segments and 13 reverse primers for TCR Jbeta segments was used in the multiplex PCR. The table was pulled from immuneACCESS by TCRdb, which kept in-frame rearrangements only. Such tables lose some clones; where checked, under half of the loss comes from unresolved V genes, and the rest has no known cause. The sample table shows around 63,000 clones, and around 75% are seen once. The ten top clones hold over 7.5% of the sample. The source material was PBMCs. Receptors were obtained from a man in his sixties in good health and CMV-seropositive.

The chain carries TRBV27 and TRBJ1-1, with 9 bases aligning to TRBD1. The CDR3 runs 16 residues. Germline loops: CDR1 MNHEY, CDR2 SMNVEV (reference sequence). The ends lost 6 bases at V and 0 bases at J; junction bases unmatched: 8. Here the CDR3 reads CASSIRGQGLNTEAFF. The DNA for the CDR3 is TGTGCCAGCAGCATTAGGGGACAGGGTCTGAACACTGAAGCTTTCTTT.

V usage is TRBV2 and J usage is TRBJ1-1; 8 positions agree with TRBD1. The CDR3 spans 13 residues. The V segment lost 10 bases and the J segment 2 bases; nucleotides outside the gene matches: 6. The germline CDR1 and CDR2 sequences are SNHLY and FYNNEI. CDR3 loop: CATRGQGNTEAFF. The CDR3 coding sequence is TGTGCCACTCGAGGACAGGGCAACACTGAAGCTTTCTTT. Using reference TRBV2 and TRBJ1-1 for the parts outside the CDR3, the full variable domain is EPEVTQTPSHQVTQMGQEVILRCVPISNHLYFYWYRQILGQKVEFLVSFYNNEISEKSEIFDDQFSVERPDGSNFTLKIRSTKLEDSAMYFCATRGQGNTEAFFGQGTRLTVV.

The V call is TRBV6-1, the J call TRBJ2-7, with 11 bases aligning to TRBD2. This CDR3 has 14 amino acids. Germline trimming cut 7 bases from V and 2 bases from J; bases unmatched to any gene: 4. The germline CDR1 and CDR2 sequences are MNHNS and SASEGT. CDR3 loop: CASTTSGSTYEQYF. In DNA, the CDR3 is TGTGCCAGCACCACTAGCGGGAGCACCTACGAGCAGTACTTC.

This clone has a handful of counts. The genes are TRBV13 and TRBJ2-1; 9 bases line up with TRBD1. V gave up 6 bases and J gave up 7 bases; unmatched junction bases: 10. Germline V CDR1 and CDR2: PRHDT, FYEKMQ (reference sequence). The length of the CDR3 is 15 residues. The CDR3 sequence is CASSIRQGGMNEQFF. The CDR3 DNA sequence: TGTGCCAGCAGTATCCGACAGGGGGGAATGAATGAGCAGTTCTTC.

The rearrangement uses TRBV6-5 and TRBJ1-4; 7 bases are a match to TRBD1. Germline V gene data show CDR1 as MNHEY and CDR2 as SVGAGI. CDR3 length equals 15 residues. V trimming: 2 bases; J trimming: 5 bases; junction bases outside the gene matches: 5. The CDR3 nucleotides are TGTGCCAGCAGTTACCAGGGACAGTGGAATGAAAAACTGTTTTTT. Its translation is CASSYQGQWNEKLFF.

The rearrangement uses TRBV6-5 and TRBJ1-6; D not resolved. Trimming cost V 8 bases and J 5 bases, with 16 bases left between them. CDR3 length equals 15 residues. Germline V CDR1 and CDR2: MNHEY, SVGAGI. The CDR3: CASCRSRPDNSPLHF. Written as DNA, the CDR3 is TGTGCCAGCTGCCGCTCCAGGCCGGATAATTCACCCCTCCACTTT.

V is TRBV9 and J is TRBJ2-3; no clear D gene. The germline gives CDR1 SGDLS, CDR2 YYNGEE. Between the trimmed V and J ends, which lost 0 bases and 6 bases, there was a span of 5 bases. The CDR3 is 12 amino acids. The CDR3 region has the DNA TGTGCCAGCAGCGTAGCTTCGGATACGCAGTATTTT. Translated, it gives CASSVASDTQYF.

J is TRBJ2-3 and V is TRBV11-3; the D gene is possibly TRBD2 (6 bases). Germline CDR1 and CDR2: SGHNT and YENEEA. V was cut by 1 base and J by 3 bases, with 17 bases left in between. The CDR3 consists of 17 residues. CDR3 coding DNA: TGTGCCAGCAGCTTAGGGGGACTCATGAAAATGACAGATACGCAGTATTTT. Its protein product is CASSLGGLMKMTDTQYF.

The chain joins TRBV6-1 to TRBJ1-5, with TRBD1 as a possible D gene (6 bases). CDR3 length equals 15 residues. Germline V lookup: CDR1 MNHNS, CDR2 SASEGT. V lost 6 bases and J lost 0, with 12 bases in between. The CDR3 here is CASRAGDTSNQPQHF. Here the CDR3 DNA reads TGTGCCAGCAGGGCGGGGGACACTAGCAATCAGCCCCAGCATTTT.

The chain carries TRBV23-1 and TRBJ1-1, with TRBD1 as a possible D gene (5 bases). TRBV23-1 is an ORF; its function is uncertain. The CDR3 totals 14 residues. Trimming left V 8 bases short and J 7 bases short, with 20 bases between. CDR3 sequence: CASPRAGGGGEAFF. CDR3 nucleotides: TGCGCCAGCCCCCGGGCGGGGGGAGGAGGTGAAGCTTTCTTT.

CDR3 sequence reads: CASSQPGYTGELFF. CDR3 bases: TGCGCCAGCAGCCAACCGGGATACACCGGGGAGCTGTTTTTT. This chain connects TRBV4-1 to TRBJ2-2; D might be TRBD2 (5 bases). Trimming took off 2 bases at V and 3 bases at J, with 7 bases between the two ends. There are 14 residues in the CDR3. CDR1 is MGHRA, CDR2 YSYEKL, per germline.

The rearrangement uses TRBV27 and TRBJ1-6, with D tentatively TRBD1 (5 bases). CDR3 length: 14 residues. Germline CDR1 is MNHEY and CDR2 is SMNVEV (reference sequence). The germline V and J ends were trimmed by 5 bases and 10 bases, with 15 bases remaining between them. The DNA of the CDR3 is TGTGCCAGCAGTCCCTCTACAAAGGGGTCACCCCTCCACTTT. Protein: CASSPSTKGSPLHF.

This clone was detected a few times. The V gene is TRBV6-5, the J gene TRBJ2-7; 10 positions agree with TRBD1. In germline, CDR1 is MNHEY, CDR2 SVGAGI. CDR3 length: 14 amino acids. The trim removed 6 bases at V and 5 bases at J, leaving 7 bases unmatched. The chain's CDR3 is CASSDRGRGDEQYF. The CDR3 DNA reads as TGTGCCAGCAGCGACAGGGGGCGAGGTGACGAGCAGTACTTC.

In DNA form, the CDR3 reads TGTGCCAGCAAGCCCGTAAAATCCTACGAGCAGTACTTC. Its translation: CASKPVKSYEQYF. This chain links TRBV2 with TRBJ2-7; no clear D. This CDR3 is 13 amino acids long. V shed 7 bases and J shed 1 base, with 11 bases lying between them. Germline loops: CDR1 SNHLY, CDR2 FYNNEI.